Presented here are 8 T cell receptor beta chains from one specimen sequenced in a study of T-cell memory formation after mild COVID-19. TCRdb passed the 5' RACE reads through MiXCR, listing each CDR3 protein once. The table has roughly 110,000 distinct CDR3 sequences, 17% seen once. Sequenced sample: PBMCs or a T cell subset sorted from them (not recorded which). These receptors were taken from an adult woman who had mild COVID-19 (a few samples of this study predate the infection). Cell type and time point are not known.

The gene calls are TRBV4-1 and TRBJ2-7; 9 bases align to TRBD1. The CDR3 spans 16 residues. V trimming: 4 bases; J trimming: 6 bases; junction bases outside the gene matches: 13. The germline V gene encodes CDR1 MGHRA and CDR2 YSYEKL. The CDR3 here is CASSLTLPGQGGEQYF. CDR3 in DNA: TGCGCCAGCAGCCTTACCTTACCGGGACAGGGTGGCGAGCAGTACTTC.

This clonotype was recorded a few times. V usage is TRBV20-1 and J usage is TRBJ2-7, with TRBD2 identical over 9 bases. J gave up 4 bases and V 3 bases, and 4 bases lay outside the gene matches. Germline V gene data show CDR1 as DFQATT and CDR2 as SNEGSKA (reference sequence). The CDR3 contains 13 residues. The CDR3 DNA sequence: TGCAGTGCTAGGACTAGCGGAGTATACGAGCAGTACTTC. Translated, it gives CSARTSGVYEQYF.

In nucleotides, the CDR3 is TGTGCCAGCAGCTTAGAGGGGGAGACAATTTCTAGCACAGATACGCAGTATTTT. Encoded protein: CASSLEGETISSTDTQYF. V usage is TRBV7-6 and J usage is TRBJ2-3; D perhaps matches TRBD1 (6 bases). This CDR3 has 18 residues. Trimming removed 1 base at V and 0 bases at J, with 17 bases between. Germline CDR1 and CDR2: SGHVS and FNYEAQ.

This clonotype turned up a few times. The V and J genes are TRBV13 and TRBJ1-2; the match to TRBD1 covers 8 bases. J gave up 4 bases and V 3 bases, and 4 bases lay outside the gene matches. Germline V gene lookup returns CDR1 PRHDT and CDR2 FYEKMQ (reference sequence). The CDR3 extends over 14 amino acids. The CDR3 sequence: CASSFGQGTYGYTF. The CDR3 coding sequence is TGTGCCAGCAGCTTCGGACAGGGAACCTATGGCTACACCTTC.

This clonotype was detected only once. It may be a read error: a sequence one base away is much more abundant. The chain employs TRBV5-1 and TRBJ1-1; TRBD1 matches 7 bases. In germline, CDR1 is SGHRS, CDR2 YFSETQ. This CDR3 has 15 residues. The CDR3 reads CASSSRQGGGAESFF. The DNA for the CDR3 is TGCGCCAGCAGCTCTCGACAGGGAGGAGGTGCTGAATCTTTCTTT.

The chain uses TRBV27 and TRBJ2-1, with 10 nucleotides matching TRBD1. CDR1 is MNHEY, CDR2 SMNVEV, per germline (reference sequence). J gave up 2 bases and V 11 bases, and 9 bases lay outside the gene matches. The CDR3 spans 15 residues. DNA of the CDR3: TGTGCCTGCACCGTGGGGACAGGGGCCTACAATGAGCAGTTCTTC. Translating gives CACTVGTGAYNEQFF.

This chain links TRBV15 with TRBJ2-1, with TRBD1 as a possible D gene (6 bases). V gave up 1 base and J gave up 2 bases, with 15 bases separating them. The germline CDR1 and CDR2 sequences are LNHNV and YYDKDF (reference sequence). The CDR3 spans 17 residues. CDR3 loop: CATSRGEGGEAYNEQFF. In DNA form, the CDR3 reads TGTGCCACCAGCAGAGGCGAAGGGGGAGAGGCCTACAATGAGCAGTTCTTC.

The CDR3 is CASSLGWRQGEDTQYF. DNA of the CDR3: TGCGCCAGCAGCTTGGGATGGCGACAGGGTGAGGATACGCAGTATTTT. The chain has TRBV5-1 and TRBJ2-3, with 7 nucleotides matching TRBD1. This CDR3 has 16 amino acids. After removal of 0 bases from V and 6 bases from J, the junction contained 10 bases not matched to a gene. Germline CDR1 SGHRS, CDR2 YFSETQ.